The rows below give T cell receptor beta chains drawn from one sample of a study of CD8+CD57+ T cells in acquired aplastic anemia. In TCRdb, the reads were re-called with MiXCR into one record per CDR3 protein. The sample lists 400,000 to 450,000 distinct CDR3 sequences, around 68% occurring once. The sequencing sample was made of sorted CD4+, CD8+, or CD8+CD57+ T cells (not recorded which) from PBMCs. These TCRs come from a human donor in good health, serving as a control. Each CDR3 is given with its conserved first and last residue. D genes are given only for firm matches. Clone size appears in some rows only: once, few, many, or a class for an expanded clone.

d_gene,v_gene,j_gene,abundance,CDR3nt,CDR3aa
-,TRBV5-1,TRBJ1-6,-,TGCGCCAGCAGCTCAGACAGGACTTATGGACCCCTCCACTTT,CASSSDRTYGPLHF
-,TRBV9,TRBJ2-7,-,TGTGCTAGCAGCTTAGCAGGGCAGCGCTCGCAGTACTTC,CASSLAGQRSQYF
TRBD1,TRBV9,TRBJ2-3,many,TGTGCCAGCAGCGTAAGCTCACGCACAGGGGTGGAGACAGATACGCAGTATTTT,CASSVSSRTGVETDTQYF
-,TRBV7-2,TRBJ2-7,-,TGTGCCAGCAGCTCCGACAGCCCTATGTCTCCTCCCTACGAGCAGTACTTC,CASSSDSPMSPPYEQYF
-,TRBV7-3,TRBJ2-3,once,TGTGCCAGCAGCCTGGAGCCCGATAACGATACGCAGTATTTT,CASSLEPDNDTQYF
TRBD2,TRBV9,TRBJ2-1,many,TGTGCCAGCAGCGTCGGGACTAGCGGGGGGTATTACAATGAGCAGTTCTTC,CASSVGTSGGYYNEQFF
-,TRBV7-2,TRBJ2-3,-,TGTGCCAGCAGCGAAGCGGATGGGGAGCGGCAAACGCAGTATTTT,CASSEADGERQTQYF
-,TRBV7-3,TRBJ1-5,-,TGTGCCAGCAGCAGGACCCCTGACACTGAAGCTTTCTTTTTT,CASSRTPDTEAFFF
-,TRBV10-3,TRBJ2-2,-,TGTGCCATCAGGGACAGCCTAAAGGCCGGGGAGCTGTTTTTT,CAIRDSLKAGELFF
-,TRBV7-2,TRBJ1-5,-,TGTGCCAGCAGCTTATCAGGGAATCAGCACCAGCAGTTT,CASSLSGNQHQQF
TRBD1,TRBV15,TRBJ2-7,-,TGTGCCACCAGCGTACAAACAGGGGACGAGCAGTACTTC,CATSVQTGDEQYF
-,TRBV7-2,TRBJ1-2,-,TGTGCCAGCAGGTTGGAGGAGACTAACTCTGCCTTTTGCTTC,CASRLEETNSAFCF
-,TRBV7-2,TRBJ1-1,-,TGTGCCAGCACCAACCTTGGAGCGCTTGTGGCTTTCTTT,CASTNLGALVAFF
-,TRBV6-4,TRBJ1-4,many,TGTGCCAGCCGAAAAACAGGGAGGAGTAATGAAAAACTGTTTTTT,CASRKTGRSNEKLFF
-,TRBV9,TRBJ2-7,-,TGTGCCAGCAGCGTAGCGGGGGACTCCTCCTACGAGCAGTACTTC,CASSVAGDSSYEQYF
-,TRBV5-1,TRBJ2-2,-,TGCGCCAGCAGCTTGGCCACAGACGGCCGGGAGCTGTTTTTT,CASSLATDGRELFF
-,TRBV5-5,TRBJ1-5,once,TGTGCCAGCAGCGGGGGTCTAGTTTCTATTAGCAATCAGCCCCAGCATTTT,CASSGGLVSISNQPQHF
-,TRBV2,TRBJ2-3,many,TGTGCCAGCAGTGACAACCCAAGGGGTTTCACAGATACGCAGTATTTT,CASSDNPRGFTDTQYF
TRBD1,TRBV30,TRBJ1-3,-,TGTGCCTGGAGTCGGACAGGGGTCTCTGGAAACACCATATATTTT,CAWSRTGVSGNTIYF
-,TRBV7-9,TRBJ2-7,once,TGTGCCAGCAGCTTAGTGCGGCGGGCCGGCTACGAGCACTTC,CASSLVRRAGYEHF
TRBD1,TRBV25-1,TRBJ2-7,many,TGTGCCAGCAGTGGTCGGGACAGAACCTACGAGCAGTACTTC,CASSGRDRTYEQYF
-,TRBV7-2,TRBJ1-2,-,TGTGCCAGCAGCTTAATCCGAGGGGGTTATGGCTACACCTTC,CASSLIRGGYGYTF
TRBD2,TRBV12-3/TRBV12-4,TRBJ2-3,once,TGTGCCAGCACTCTAGCGGGGGCCTCAGATACGCAGTATTTT,CASTLAGASDTQYF
-,TRBV9,TRBJ2-5,few,TGTGCCAGCGGGGGACACCCTAGTCAGGAGACCCAGTACTTC,CASGGHPSQETQYF
-,TRBV7-2,TRBJ1-6,-,TGTGCCAGCAGCTTACAACTGGGAAATTCACCCCTCCACTTT,CASSLQLGNSPLHF
-,TRBV20-1,TRBJ2-1,many,TGCAGTGCTAGATCGGGCTCGGGTTTGGATGAGCAGTTCTTC,CSARSGSGLDEQFF
-,TRBV20-1,TRBJ2-3,-,TGCAGTTCATTCGGGTCTTTACGCACAGATACGCAGTATTTT,CSSFGSLRTDTQYF
TRBD1,TRBV12-3/TRBV12-4,TRBJ1-6,-,TGTGCCAGCAGTTTAGGGGACAGGGTTAATGATTCACCCCTCCACTTT,CASSLGDRVNDSPLHF
TRBD1,TRBV5-1,TRBJ2-7,-,TGTGCCACCAGCAGATGGGGACAGGTGACCTACGAGCAGTACTTC,CATSRWGQVTYEQYF
-,TRBV7-2,TRBJ2-5,-,TGTGCCAGCAGCTCCCAGGGGGGGGAGATACCCCAGCATCAGTACTTC,CASSSQGGEIPQHQYF
-,TRBV20-1,TRBJ2-5,-,TGCAGTGCTAGCACTCGGGGCGCGGTCCAAGAGACCCAGTACTTC,CSASTRGAVQETQYF
-,TRBV9,TRBJ2-2,-,TGTGCCAGCAGCCTCAGGATCACCGGGGAGCTGTTTTTT,CASSLRITGELFF
-,TRBV19,TRBJ1-5,-,TGTGCCAGTACTGCCCAGGGATATCCCGCGGAGCTTTTT,CASTAQGYPAELF
TRBD1,TRBV5-1,TRBJ1-2,-,TGCGCCAGCAGCTTGGCGGGACAGGGTGGAGGCTACACCTTC,CASSLAGQGGGYTF
-,TRBV7-7,TRBJ1-2,-,TGTGCTAGCAGCTTAACGGCCCAACAGACCCAGTACTTCTTC,CASSLTAQQTQYFF